This T cell receptor (beta chain) was identified during a study of T cell repertoires in cytomegalovirus infection. Overall study results and limits: It was HLA-C-restricted CMV-specific TCR beta clonotypes that dominated the response ex vivo.

TCRdb analysed the reads with MiXCR anew, one entry per CDR3 protein. The repertoire holds some 180,000 distinct CDR3 sequences, with 15% to 20% as singletons. In this sample, this clonotype turned up a few times. Antigen unknown. After removal of 6 bases from V and 5 bases from J, the junction contained 8 bases not matched to a gene. Germline assignment: CDR1 MDHEN and CDR2 SYDVKM. The CDR3 has 15 amino acids. The sequence was collected from a human donor in good health (CMV status not recorded). Some clones in this sample may be carry-over from other donors' samples. This rearrangement joins TRBV28 to TRBJ1-4; 8 nucleotides align to TRBD1. Material for sequencing was CD8+ T cells from PBMCs. The CDR3 sequence: CASRGQGLGNEKLFF. The DNA for the CDR3 is TGTGCCAGCAGAGGACAGGGTCTCGGAAATGAAAAACTGTTTTTT.